These 2 T cell receptor beta chains were sequenced from one sample in a study of cytomegalovirus exposure and HLA in healthy donors. Use of 60 Vbeta and 13 Jbeta primers characterized the PCR. Clones were read by immunoSEQ multiplex PCR, and TCRdb kept only the in-frame ones, dropping some. The table lists some 140,000 clones, around 80% of them singletons. Sequencing input: PBMCs. These TCRs come from a woman between 45 and 60 years old in good health and CMV-seropositive.

This clone appeared once. The rearrangement uses TRBV19 and TRBJ2-7; perhaps TRBD2 as D (7 bases). The germline V gene has CDR1 LNHDA and CDR2 SQIVND (reference sequence). V shed 7 bases and J shed 4 bases, with 17 bases lying between them. The CDR3 runs to 14 residues. CDR3 protein: CASTAGGAGYEQYF. CDR3 DNA sequence: TGTGCCAGTACCGCTGGGGGGGCCGGATACGAGCAGTACTTC.

V gene TRBV5-1 combines with J gene TRBJ1-4; no definite D call. The CDR3 is made up of 14 amino acids. Germline assignment: CDR1 SGHRS and CDR2 YFSETQ. V was clipped by 4 bases and J by 0 bases, with 7 bases between them. The CDR3 sequence: CASSPGPTNEKLFF. As DNA, the CDR3 is TGCGCCAGCAGCCCGGGTCCAACTAATGAAAAACTGTTTTTT.